The clone carrying this TCR beta chain has just a few counts. No antigen is known for it. These data originate in a study of T cells in Graves' hyperthyroidism and ophthalmopathy. The overall study: Before treatment of any kind, peripheral blood was taken at initial diagnosis. General study results and limits: Within blood appeared most thyroid clonotypes that had expanded above 0.001. Ophthalmopathy was model-predicted a median around 6.1 months pre-onset.

The source material, RNA transcripts, was used to amplify TCR beta CDR3 regions. TCR CDR3 underwent first-round RT-PCR with the HTBI primer set. TCRdb redid the calling of the multiplex PCR reads with MiXCR, one entry per CDR3 protein. This sample has more than 300,000 distinct CDR3 sequences, with around 20% found just once. Germline V gene sequence: CDR1 MNHNS, CDR2 SASEGT. V was shortened by 10 bases and J by 5 bases, with 9 bases between the two germline ends. The CDR3 runs to 12 residues. Exclusion of a patient resulted from uncontrolled infection, other autoimmune disease, pregnancy or lactation.

The sequence came from a man between 18 and 29 years old with Graves' ophthalmopathy. The material sequenced was blood. This rearrangement joins TRBV6-1 to TRBJ1-6; D not resolved. Here the CDR3 reads CATQSNNSPLHF. The CDR3 nucleotides read TGTGCCACCCAGTCGAATAATTCACCCCTCCACTTT.